The sequence of this TCR beta chain was determined in a study of T-cell memory formation after mild COVID-19. TCR alpha and TCR beta cDNA libraries carrying sample barcodes and UMIs came from 5'RACE with constant-segment primers. TCRdb re-analysed the 5' RACE reads in MiXCR, keeping a single row per CDR3 protein. This table holds a few hundred thousand distinct CDR3 sequences, 20% to 25% found once. V was pared by 0 bases and J by 6 bases, with 10 bases between. The CDR3 runs to 15 residues. The germline CDR1 and CDR2 sequences are SGDLS and YYNGEE. Comment on this clonotype: Its antigen remains unknown.

General study points: Day 15 to 85 contractors were CD4/CD8 balanced; later expanders leaned CD4+.

The chain is built from TRBV9 and TRBJ1-6, with D unresolved. The source is a man younger than 35 who had mild COVID-19 (a few samples of this study predate the infection). Cell type and time point are not known. The source material was PBMCs or a T cell subset sorted from them (not recorded which). CDR3 sequence (DNA): TGTGCCAGCAGCGTAGACCCAGGTTCTAATTCACCCCTCCACTTT. Translating it yields CASSVDPGSNSPLHF.